This T cell receptor (beta chain) was obtained from a study of human T cells and chemical hapten exposure. Study in general: Application of 0.01% DPC to the upper back was done by patch test, with a reading at 6 days.

Per the germline V gene, CDR1 is ENHRY and CDR2 is SYGVKD. With 2 bases clipped from V and 6 bases from J, the junction kept 8 bases outside the gene matches. The CDR3 totals 16 residues. The library put unique molecular identifiers onto individual cDNA molecules. From the RACE reads, TCRdb called clonotypes with MiXCR, one entry per CDR3 protein. The sample carries some 42,000 distinct CDR3 sequences, about 9.6% recorded once. Time point meaning: patch test 2, 6 weeks after DPC sensitization. Specified treatment: therapeutic diphenylcyclopropenone sensitization with weekly scalp DPC. RNA extraction used unfractionated whole blood as the source of total RNA.

The chain has TRBV10-3 and TRBJ2-3, with 10 positions matching TRBD2. The material was whole blood, obtained in connection with sensitization to the hapten diphenylcyclopropenone (DPC). This receptor was taken from a woman aged 25 to 39 with alopecia areata. Some clones in this sample may be carry-over from other donors' samples. CDR3 bases: TGTGCCATCAGTGAGACTAGCGGGGAAACGTGGGATACGCAGTATTTT. The encoded protein is CAISETSGETWDTQYF.